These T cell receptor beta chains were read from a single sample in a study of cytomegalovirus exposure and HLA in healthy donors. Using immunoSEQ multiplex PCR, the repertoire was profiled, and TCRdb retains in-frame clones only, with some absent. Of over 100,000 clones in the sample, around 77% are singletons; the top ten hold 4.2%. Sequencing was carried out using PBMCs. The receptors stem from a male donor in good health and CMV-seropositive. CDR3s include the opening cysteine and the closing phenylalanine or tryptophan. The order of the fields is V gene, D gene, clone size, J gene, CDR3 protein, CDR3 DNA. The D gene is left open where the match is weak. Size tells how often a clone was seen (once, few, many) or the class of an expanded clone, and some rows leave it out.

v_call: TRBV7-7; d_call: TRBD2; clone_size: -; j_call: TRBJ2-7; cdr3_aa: CASSRAGTSRRSSYEQYF; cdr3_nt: TGTGCCAGCAGCCGGGCGGGGACTAGTCGTAGGAGCTCCTACGAGCAGTACTTC
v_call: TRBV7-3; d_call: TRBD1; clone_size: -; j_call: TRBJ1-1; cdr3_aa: CASSLGQGTEAFF; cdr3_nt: TGTGCCAGCAGCTTGGGACAGGGAACTGAAGCTTTCTTT
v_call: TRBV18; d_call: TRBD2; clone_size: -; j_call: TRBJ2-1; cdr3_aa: CASSTRGLANEQFF; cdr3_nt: TGTGCCAGCTCAACCAGGGGACTAGCGAATGAGCAGTTCTTC
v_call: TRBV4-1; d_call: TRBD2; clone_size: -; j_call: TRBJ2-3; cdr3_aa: CASSQDNSGGFTQYF; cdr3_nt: TGCGCCAGCAGCCAAGATAATAGCGGGGGCTTTACGCAGTATTTT
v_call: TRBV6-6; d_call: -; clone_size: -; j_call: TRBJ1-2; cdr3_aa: CASSSNGGGSDGYTF; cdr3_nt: TGTGCCAGCAGTTCCAACGGGGGGGGCAGCGATGGCTACACCTTC
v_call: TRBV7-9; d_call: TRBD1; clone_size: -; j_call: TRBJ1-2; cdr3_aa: CASSLEGWDSYGYTF; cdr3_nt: TGTGCCAGCAGCTTGGAAGGGTGGGACAGCTATGGCTACACCTTC
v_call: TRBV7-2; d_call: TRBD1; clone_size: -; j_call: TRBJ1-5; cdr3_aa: CASSFATGAPQPQHF; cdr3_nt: TGTGCCAGCAGCTTTGCAACAGGGGCCCCTCAGCCCCAGCATTTT
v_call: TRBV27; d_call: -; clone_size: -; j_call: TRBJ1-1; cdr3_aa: CASSNAGRPESGAFF; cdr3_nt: TGTGCCAGCAGTAACGCGGGACGGCCAGAGTCGGGAGCTTTCTTT
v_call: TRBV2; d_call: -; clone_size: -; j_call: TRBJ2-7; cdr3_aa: CASGGTSEQYF; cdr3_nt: TGTGCCAGCGGGGGGACCAGCGAGCAGTACTTC
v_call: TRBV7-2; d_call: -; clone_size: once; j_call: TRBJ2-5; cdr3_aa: CASIKGRGETQYF; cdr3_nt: TGTGCCAGCATAAAGGGTAGGGGCGAGACCCAGTACTTC
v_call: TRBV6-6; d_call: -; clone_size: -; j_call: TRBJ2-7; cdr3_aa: CASSYGGTSDEQYF; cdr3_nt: TGTGCCAGCAGTTATGGGGGGACGTCCGACGAGCAGTACTTC
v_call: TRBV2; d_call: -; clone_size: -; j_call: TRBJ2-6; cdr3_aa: CASKGDSGANVLTF; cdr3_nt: TGTGCCAGCAAAGGGGACTCTGGGGCCAACGTCCTGACTTTC
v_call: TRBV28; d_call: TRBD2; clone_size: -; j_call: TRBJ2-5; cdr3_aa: CASSLIREGPQETQYF; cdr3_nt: TGTGCCAGCAGTTTAATACGGGAGGGCCCTCAAGAGACCCAGTACTTC
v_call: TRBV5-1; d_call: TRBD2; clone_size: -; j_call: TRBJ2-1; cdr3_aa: CASSYLAGSGNEQFF; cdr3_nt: TGCGCCAGCAGCTACCTAGCGGGTAGCGGCAATGAGCAGTTCTTC
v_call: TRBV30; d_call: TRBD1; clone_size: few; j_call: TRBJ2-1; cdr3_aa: CAWRRDSYNEQFF; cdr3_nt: TGTGCCTGGAGGAGGGACAGCTACAATGAGCAGTTCTTC
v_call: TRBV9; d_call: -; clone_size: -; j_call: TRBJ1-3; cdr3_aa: CASSVEAIQGAGNTIYF; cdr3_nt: TGTGCCAGCAGCGTAGAGGCGATTCAGGGTGCCGGAAACACCATATATTTT
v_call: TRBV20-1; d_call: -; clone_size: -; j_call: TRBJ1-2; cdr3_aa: CSAPTGYGYTF; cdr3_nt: TGCAGTGCTCCGACAGGCTATGGCTACACCTTC